A single sample is the source of the 8 T cell receptor beta chains below, sequenced in a study of shared clonotypes between healthy human individuals. The naive CD8 fraction comprised CD45RO-negative cells positively selected for CCR7 and excluded terminally differentiated effector memory CD45RA+ cells. Measured with immunoSEQ multiplex PCR; TCRdb has only the in-frame clones, and not every one. The profile covers some 2,000,000 clones, with about 95% appearing a single time and about 1.1% taken by the ten largest. Sequenced sample: naive CD8+ T cells sorted from blood. The source of these receptors is a man between 18 and 35 years old in good health.

This clone was seen just once. The V call is TRBV7-8, the J call TRBJ2-7; TRBD2 matches at 10 bases. This CDR3 region has 18 residues. V lost 1 base to trimming and J lost 2 bases; unmatched junction nucleotides: 11. Germline V gene sequence: CDR1 SGHVS, CDR2 FQNEAQ. CDR3 loop: CASSLVVLAGALTYEQYF. In DNA form, the CDR3 reads TGTGCCAGCAGCTTAGTCGTGCTAGCGGGGGCCCTAACCTACGAGCAGTACTTC.

This sequence joins TRBV2 and TRBJ1-4; D remains ambiguous. The CDR3 runs to 17 residues. V was shortened by 6 bases and J by 1 base, with 18 bases between the two germline ends. Per germline, CDR1 SNHLY and CDR2 FYNNEI. CDR3 sequence reads: CASSEFGRAGTNEKLFF. The CDR3 DNA follows: TGTGCCAGCAGCGAATTTGGTCGGGCAGGAACTAATGAAAAACTGTTTTTT.

The rearrangement uses TRBV7-9 and TRBJ1-2, with D perhaps matching TRBD1 (5 bases). V was clipped by 4 bases and J by 4 bases, with 10 bases between them. This CDR3 has 13 residues. Germline CDR1 and CDR2: SEHNR and FQNEAQ (reference sequence). In nucleotides, the CDR3 is TGTGCCAGCAGCTCCGCCGGGACCTATGGCTACACCTTC. Translating it yields CASSSAGTYGYTF. Looking up the rest from reference TRBV7-9 and TRBJ1-2 gives the full variable domain: DTGVSQNPRHKITKRGQNVTFRCDPISEHNRLYWYRQTLGQGPEFLTYFQNEAQLEKSRLLSDRFSAERPKGSFSTLEIQRTEQGDSAMYLCASSSAGTYGYTFGSGTRLTVV.

This clone was observed once. This CDR3 is CASSESASSYNEQFF. As DNA, the CDR3 is TGTGCCAGCAGTGAGAGCGCGAGCTCCTACAATGAGCAGTTCTTC. The rearrangement joins TRBV2 to TRBJ2-1; D is uncertain. The germline gives CDR1 SNHLY, CDR2 FYNNEI. V lost 3 bases and J 0 bases, leaving 9 bases between the germline ends. The CDR3 is made up of 15 amino acids.

V and J are TRBV5-1 and TRBJ1-1; tentative D call: TRBD1 (6 bases). V was pared by 4 bases and J by 4 bases, with 14 bases between. The CDR3 totals 14 residues. Germline CDR1 and CDR2: SGHRS and YFSETQ. Here the CDR3 DNA reads TGCGCCAGCAGCCTCGGACAGCAGATCACTGAAGCTTTCTTT. It specifies CASSLGQQITEAFF.

Remarks on this clone: This same CDR3 is encoded by further DNA sequences in the sample. The CDR3 DNA is TGCGCCAGCAGCCAGGACTATACGCAGTATTTT. Its protein product is CASSQDYTQYF. This sequence joins TRBV4-3 and TRBJ2-3, with a tentative D call TRBD2 (5 bases). This CDR3 is built from 11 residues. V was shortened by 3 bases and J by 7 bases, with 5 bases between the two germline ends. From germline, CDR1 is LGHNA and CDR2 YSLEER.

The chain carries TRBV6-5 and TRBJ2-2; 9 nucleotides align to TRBD1. The V and J ends lost 2 bases and 3 bases, in that order; junction bases with no gene match: 4. Germline assignment: CDR1 MNHEY and CDR2 SVGAGI. This CDR3 is 16 amino acids long. DNA of the CDR3: TGTGCCAGCAGTTACCAGACAGGGGGGGACACCGGGGAGCTGTTTTTT. It translates to CASSYQTGGDTGELFF.

Comment on this clone: The same CDR3 can be traced to other DNA sequences in this sample. This chain uses TRBV6-5 with TRBJ1-1; D may be TRBD1 (5 bases). V was clipped by 2 bases and J by 3 bases, with 10 bases between them. This CDR3 is built from 14 residues. CDR1 and CDR2 from the germline V gene are MNHEY and SVGAGI. The CDR3 DNA is TGTGCCAGCAGTTACAGTGAAGGGGACACTGAAGCTTTCTTT. Encoded protein: CASSYSEGDTEAFF.